These T cell receptor beta chains were read from a single sample in a study of blood T cell repertoires in COVID-19. Clones were read by immunoSEQ multiplex PCR, and TCRdb kept only the in-frame ones, dropping some. The sample records approximately 66,000 clones, about 82% being singletons. The sequenced sample was peripheral blood. Receptors were obtained from a man aged 50 to 60 with active COVID-19. CDR3s include the opening cysteine and the closing phenylalanine or tryptophan. A D gene is named only where the DNA matches it firmly. Not all rows give a size; the values are once, few, many and, for expanded clones, a class.

TRBJ1-1 | NA | NA | TRBV19 | TGTGCCAGTAGTATAGTGTCAGGAGGCTACACTGAAGCTTTCTTT | CASSIVSGGYTEAFF
TRBJ2-1 | NA | TRBD2 | TRBV4-1 | TGCGCCAGCAGCCAGGAAGGGATAGCGGGAGCATACAATGAGCAGTTCTTC | CASSQEGIAGAYNEQFF
TRBJ1-6 | NA | NA | TRBV10-2 | TGCGCCAGCAGTCAAGGGGTCGGTTCACCCCTCCACTTT | CASSQGVGSPLHF
TRBJ2-2 | NA | NA | TRBV24-1 | TGTGCCACCAGTGTTAGCGGGAACACCGGGGAGCTGTTTTTT | CATSVSGNTGELFF
TRBJ1-1 | NA | NA | TRBV5-1 | TGCGCCAGCAGCTTAGCCCCGAACACTGAAGCTTTCTTT | CASSLAPNTEAFF
TRBJ1-6 | NA | NA | TRBV19 | TGTGCCAGTCGTGTGGGGGGTTGGAATTCACCCCTCCACTTT | CASRVGGWNSPLHF
TRBJ1-5 | NA | NA | TRBV2 | TGTGCCAGCAGTGAACGTAGCCAATATCAGCCCCAGCATTTT | CASSERSQYQPQHF
TRBJ2-5 | once | NA | TRBV4-1 | TGCGCCAGCAGCCAGGAGGGCAGAGAAGAGACCCAGTACTTC | CASSQEGREETQYF
TRBJ1-5 | NA | NA | TRBV18 | TGTGCCAGCTCACCCGGGAGGGGGAGCCAGCCCCAGCATTTT | CASSPGRGSQPQHF
TRBJ2-5 | once | NA | TRBV7-9 | TGTGCCAGCAGCCCCTCCGAAGTCAGGGGGGAAGAGACCCAGTACTTC | CASSPSEVRGEETQYF
TRBJ2-5 | NA | TRBD1 | TRBV19 | TGTGCCAGTAGTGTCGGACAGGGGGCGAGAGAGACCCAGTACTTC | CASSVGQGARETQYF
TRBJ1-6 | NA | NA | TRBV25-1 | TGTGCCAGCAGTGACAGGGGATCGGGTTCACCCCTCCACTTT | CASSDRGSGSPLHF
TRBJ1-3 | few | NA | TRBV5-1 | TGCGCCAGCAGCCCAATCTTACAGGGAAACACCATATATTTT | CASSPILQGNTIYF
TRBJ2-6 | NA | NA | TRBV3-1/TRBV3-2 | TGTGCCAGCAGCCAAGATCTTCTCTCTGGGGCCAACGTCCTGACTTTC | CASSQDLLSGANVLTF
TRBJ2-4 | once | TRBD2 | TRBV9 | TGTGCCAGCAGCGAGACTAGCGGCAAAAACATTCAGTACTTC | CASSETSGKNIQYF
TRBJ2-5 | NA | NA | TRBV7-2 | TGTGCCAGCAGCTTGGTCGGGGCGGGGCTGGGAACCCAGTACTTC | CASSLVGAGLGTQYF
TRBJ2-3 | NA | TRBD1 | TRBV7-3 | TGTGCCAGCAGCGCGACAGGGGTTGGCACAGATACGCAGTATTTT | CASSATGVGTDTQYF
TRBJ2-1 | NA | TRBD1 | TRBV4-1 | TGCGCCAGCAGCCAAGTAGGGCAGGGGGTCGGGAATGAGCAGTTCTTC | CASSQVGQGVGNEQFF
TRBJ2-4 | NA | TRBD1 | TRBV5-1 | TGCGCCAGCAGCTTTGGTTGGGCGATCGACAGGGGAGCCAAAAACATTCAGTACTTC | CASSFGWAIDRGAKNIQYF
TRBJ1-6 | NA | TRBD1 | TRBV2 | TGTGCCAGCAGTGCCCGGGCCTTAGACAGAGGGGGCTCACCCCTCCACTTT | CASSARALDRGGSPLHF
TRBJ2-7 | NA | NA | TRBV14 | TGTGCCAGCAGCCAGGAGGGCGAGCAGTACTTC | CASSQEGEQYF
TRBJ2-2 | NA | TRBD1 | TRBV5-4 | TGTGCCAGCGGCGGACAGGGCCAGGCCGGGGAGCTGTTTTTT | CASGGQGQAGELFF
TRBJ2-1 | NA | NA | TRBV5-1 | TGCGCCAGCAGCTTGGCCCTTGGACAACTCTCTGTTAACAATGAGCAGTTCTTC | CASSLALGQLSVNNEQFF
TRBJ1-2 | NA | TRBD1 | TRBV6-1 | TGTGCCAGCAGTGAAGGGCACAGGGGCAATGGCTACACCTTC | CASSEGHRGNGYTF
TRBJ2-1 | NA | TRBD1 | TRBV4-1 | TGCGCCAGCAGCCCGGACAGGGGATATGAGCAGTTCTTC | CASSPDRGYEQFF
TRBJ2-5 | NA | TRBD2 | TRBV16 | TGTGCCAGCAGCCAATCCACGGGGGGTCAAGAGACCCAGTACTTC | CASSQSTGGQETQYF
TRBJ2-2 | NA | NA | TRBV7-3 | TGTGCCAGCAGCTTAGACGGTCTAGTGGGTGCTGGGGAGCTGTTTTTT | CASSLDGLVGAGELFF
TRBJ2-2 | NA | TRBD1 | TRBV7-6 | TGTGCCAGCAGCACTGCCCGGACAGGTGCCGGGGAGCTGTTTTTT | CASSTARTGAGELFF
TRBJ2-3 | few | TRBD2 | TRBV6-4 | TGTGCCAGCAGTGACTCCTGGGGGGGAATAGATACGCAGTATTTT | CASSDSWGGIDTQYF